The rows below give T cell receptor beta chains drawn from one sample of a study of regulatory T cells in long-lasting Graves disease. TCRdb re-derived calls from the multiplex PCR reads in MiXCR, one entry per CDR3 protein. The sample records around 500,000 distinct CDR3 sequences, approximately 16% being singletons. This sample also belongs to another study, concerning T cells in Graves' hyperthyroidism and ophthalmopathy.

Sequences were derived from peripheral blood mononuclear cells (PBMCs), sampled at new diagnosis, from a patient treated with antithyroid drugs. Every receptor here comes from a middle-aged woman with Graves disease. The CDR3 runs from the conserved cysteine through the conserved F or W. Each record gives: J gene, clone size, V gene, D gene, CDR3 protein, CDR3 DNA. D genes are given only for firm matches. Clone sizes are given selectively: once, few, many, or a class where the clone is expanded.

J gene: TRBJ2-5
clone size: many
V gene: TRBV7-8
D gene: -
CDR3 protein: CASSLARLRPQETQYF
CDR3 DNA: TGTGCCAGCAGCTTAGCTCGTCTGCGGCCTCAAGAGACCCAGTACTTC

J gene: TRBJ2-5
clone size: few
V gene: TRBV3-1
D gene: TRBD2
CDR3 protein: CASSPPGGGAAQETQYF
CDR3 DNA: TGTGCCAGCAGCCCCCCCGGCGGGGGGGCGGCCCAAGAGACCCAGTACTTC

J gene: TRBJ1-2
clone size: many
V gene: TRBV10-2
D gene: -
CDR3 protein: CASSRANNYGYTF
CDR3 DNA: TGCGCCAGCAGTAGGGCGAATAACTATGGCTACACCTTC

J gene: TRBJ1-4
clone size: many
V gene: TRBV14
D gene: -
CDR3 protein: CASSQESGRLGEKLFF
CDR3 DNA: TGTGCCAGCAGCCAAGAAAGCGGCAGGTTAGGCGAAAAACTGTTTTTT

J gene: TRBJ1-1
clone size: many
V gene: TRBV5-6
D gene: -
CDR3 protein: CASSSLLNTEAFF
CDR3 DNA: TGCGCCAGCAGCTCCCTCTTGAACACTGAAGCTTTCTTT

J gene: TRBJ2-1
clone size: -
V gene: TRBV9
D gene: TRBD2
CDR3 protein: CASTRTSESSYNEQFF
CDR3 DNA: TGTGCCAGCACGAGGACTAGCGAAAGCTCCTACAATGAGCAGTTCTTC

J gene: TRBJ1-2
clone size: many
V gene: TRBV11-2
D gene: -
CDR3 protein: CASSGGDVFYGYTF
CDR3 DNA: TGTGCCAGCAGCGGGGGAGACGTATTCTATGGCTACACCTTC

J gene: TRBJ1-3
clone size: few
V gene: TRBV5-1
D gene: -
CDR3 protein: CASSLYPVGTGNTIYF
CDR3 DNA: TGCGCCAGCAGCTTGTATCCCGTGGGGACAGGAAACACCATATATTTT

J gene: TRBJ2-1
clone size: -
V gene: TRBV7-9
D gene: -
CDR3 protein: CASNEQWGSSYNEQFF
CDR3 DNA: TGTGCCAGCAACGAACAATGGGGGAGCTCCTACAATGAGCAGTTCTTC

J gene: TRBJ1-1
clone size: few
V gene: TRBV30
D gene: -
CDR3 protein: CAWSPPGLLKGRTEAFF
CDR3 DNA: TGTGCCTGGAGTCCCCCAGGACTCCTTAAAGGGAGAACTGAAGCTTTCTTT

J gene: TRBJ1-5
clone size: many
V gene: TRBV28
D gene: -
CDR3 protein: CASSTQGGGNQPQHF
CDR3 DNA: TGTGCCAGCAGCACGCAGGGTGGGGGCAATCAGCCCCAGCATTTT

J gene: TRBJ2-7
clone size: -
V gene: TRBV6-1
D gene: -
CDR3 protein: CASSPHRDTTYEQYF
CDR3 DNA: TGTGCCAGCAGTCCCCACCGGGACACAACCTACGAGCAGTACTTC

J gene: TRBJ2-7
clone size: -
V gene: TRBV6-2/TRBV6-3
D gene: -
CDR3 protein: CASSPGPGAYEQYF
CDR3 DNA: TGTGCCAGCAGCCCCGGCCCGGGCGCCTACGAGCAGTACTTC

J gene: TRBJ2-7
clone size: many
V gene: TRBV28
D gene: -
CDR3 protein: CASSTGYSYEQYF
CDR3 DNA: TGTGCCAGCAGTACAGGATACTCCTACGAGCAGTACTTC

J gene: TRBJ2-5
clone size: -
V gene: TRBV7-6
D gene: -
CDR3 protein: CASSPTRRNQETQYF
CDR3 DNA: TGTGCCAGCAGCCCTACCAGACGAAACCAAGAGACCCAGTACTTC

J gene: TRBJ2-6
clone size: -
V gene: TRBV6-1
D gene: -
CDR3 protein: CASTRETWGSGANVLTF
CDR3 DNA: TGTGCCAGCACCCGAGAAACCTGGGGCTCTGGGGCCAACGTCCTGACTTTC

J gene: TRBJ1-4
clone size: many
V gene: TRBV2
D gene: TRBD1
CDR3 protein: CASSEGASGTDEKLFF
CDR3 DNA: TGTGCCAGCAGTGAAGGGGCCTCTGGGACAGATGAAAAACTGTTTTTT

J gene: TRBJ1-5
clone size: -
V gene: TRBV20-1
D gene: TRBD1
CDR3 protein: CSAREGGSGGQPQHF
CDR3 DNA: TGCAGTGCTAGAGAGGGGGGGTCAGGGGGGCAGCCCCAGCATTTT

J gene: TRBJ2-7
clone size: -
V gene: TRBV5-5
D gene: -
CDR3 protein: CASSLYPGGLWEQYF
CDR3 DNA: TGTGCCAGCAGCTTGTACCCAGGGGGACTATGGGAGCAGTACTTC

J gene: TRBJ2-5
clone size: few
V gene: TRBV3-1
D gene: TRBD2
CDR3 protein: CASSPTSGSTQETQYF
CDR3 DNA: TGTGCCAGCAGCCCCACTAGCGGGTCAACCCAAGAGACCCAGTACTTC